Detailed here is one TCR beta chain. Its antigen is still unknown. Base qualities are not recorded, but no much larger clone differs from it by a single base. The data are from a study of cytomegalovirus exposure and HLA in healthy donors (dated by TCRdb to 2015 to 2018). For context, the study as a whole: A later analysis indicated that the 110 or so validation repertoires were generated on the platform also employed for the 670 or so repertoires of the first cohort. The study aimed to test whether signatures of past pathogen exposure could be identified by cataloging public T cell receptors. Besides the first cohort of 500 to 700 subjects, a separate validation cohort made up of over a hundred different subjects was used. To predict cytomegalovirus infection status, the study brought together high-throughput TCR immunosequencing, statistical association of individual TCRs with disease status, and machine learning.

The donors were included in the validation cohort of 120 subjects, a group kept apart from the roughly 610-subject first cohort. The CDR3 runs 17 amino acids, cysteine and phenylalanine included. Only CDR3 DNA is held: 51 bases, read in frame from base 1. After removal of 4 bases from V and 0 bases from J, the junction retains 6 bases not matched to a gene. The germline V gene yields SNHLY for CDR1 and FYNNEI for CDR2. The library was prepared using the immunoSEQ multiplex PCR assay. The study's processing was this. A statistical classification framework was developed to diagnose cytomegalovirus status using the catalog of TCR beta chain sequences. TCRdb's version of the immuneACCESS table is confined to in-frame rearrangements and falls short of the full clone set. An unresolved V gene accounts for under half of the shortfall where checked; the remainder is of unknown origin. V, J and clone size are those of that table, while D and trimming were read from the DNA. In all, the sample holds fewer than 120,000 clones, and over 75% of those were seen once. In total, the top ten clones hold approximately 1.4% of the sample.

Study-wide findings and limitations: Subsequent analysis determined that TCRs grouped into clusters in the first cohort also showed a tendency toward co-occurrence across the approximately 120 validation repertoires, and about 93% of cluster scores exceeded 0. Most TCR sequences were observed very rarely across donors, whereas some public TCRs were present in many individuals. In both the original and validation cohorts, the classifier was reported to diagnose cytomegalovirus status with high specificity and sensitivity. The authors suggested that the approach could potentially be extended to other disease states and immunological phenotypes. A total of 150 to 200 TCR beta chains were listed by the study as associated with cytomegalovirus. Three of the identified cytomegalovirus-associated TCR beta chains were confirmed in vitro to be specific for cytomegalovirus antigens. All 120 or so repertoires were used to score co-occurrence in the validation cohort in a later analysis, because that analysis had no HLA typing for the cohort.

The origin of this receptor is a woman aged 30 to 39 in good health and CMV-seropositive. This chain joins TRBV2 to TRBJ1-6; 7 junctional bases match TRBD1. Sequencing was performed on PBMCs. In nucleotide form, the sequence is TGTGCCAGCAGTGTGGACAGGTCGAGCTCCTATAATTCACCCCTCCACTTT. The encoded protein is CASSVDRSSSYNSPLHF.